The clone carrying this TCR beta chain has only a few counts. With a J-beta primer mix and a sample-barcoded 5' primer, a second PCR ran about 6 to 11 cycles. TCRdb ran MiXCR on the 5' RACE reads and lists one entry per CDR3 protein. In the table there are around 780,000 distinct CDR3 sequences, roughly 25% of which are singletons. This sample is drawn from a study of blood T cells in healthy people across ages. V shed 3 bases and J shed 5 bases, with 8 bases lying between them. Germline CDR1 LGHDT, CDR2 YNNKEL (reference sequence). CDR3 size: 12 residues. These records were also assigned to another study, of T cells of mothers and their children. From that second work: Every mother supplied over 8.5 million TCR beta CDR3 reads and every child around 3 million.

This TCR came from a boy under 18 in good health. The sample taken for sequencing was blood. The chain carries TRBV3-1 and TRBJ2-7; D may be TRBD1 (6 bases). CDR3 amino acids: CASSHTGHEQYF. CDR3 DNA sequence: TGTGCCAGCAGCCACACAGGGCACGAGCAGTACTTC.